Described below is a single T cell receptor (beta chain) sequence and its context. The antigen remains unidentified. The data originate from a study of cytomegalovirus exposure and HLA in healthy donors. Study-level findings and limits: The HLA-A and HLA-B alleles of most subjects were reportedly predicted accurately from TCR beta sequences. Through in vitro validation, three CMV-associated chains were shown to be specific for CMV antigens.

CDR3 length: 12 amino acids. Germline V lookup: CDR1 SEHNR, CDR2 FQNEAQ (reference sequence). V dropped 2 bases and J dropped 5 bases, with 7 bases sitting between them. The PCR contained 60 Vbeta and 13 Jbeta primers. Some clones are missing from TCRdb's copy, which holds only in-frame ones; the method was immunoSEQ multiplex PCR. The data hold about 130,000 clones, with about a sixth observed a single time. The sample comprised PBMCs. The clonotype originates from a female donor in good health and CMV-seropositive. This chain connects TRBV7-9 to TRBJ2-7; D gene ambiguous. CDR3 in amino acids: CASSLSGDEQYF. The CDR3 DNA sequence: TGTGCCAGCAGCTTATCTGGAGACGAGCAGTACTTC.